This TCR beta chain was found in a study of PD-1 blockade in classical Hodgkin lymphoma. The study's findings and limits: Reported findings placed baseline TCR diversity lower in newly diagnosed patients (compared with healthy donors). Complete responders matched newly diagnosed patients in baseline diversity.

On this clone itself: Its matching antigen is unknown.

V lost 0 bases and J lost 0, with 5 bases in between. The CDR3 runs 15 residues. Germline loops: CDR1 SGHAT, CDR2 FQNNGV. The sample's time point: cycle 4 day 1 (C4D1), after five to seven weeks of nivolumab. Each patient relapsed following autologous stem cell transplantation, and prior brentuximab vedotin exposure differed. Profiled with immunoSEQ multiplex PCR; TCRdb holds only in-frame clones, not every one. The profile shows under 130,000 clones, over 85% of them singletons. The sequence came from a human donor with classical Hodgkin lymphoma. The material was peripheral blood mononuclear cells (PBMCs), obtained before the fourth cycle of nivolumab. The chain carries TRBV11-2 and TRBJ1-4; D uncertain. The CDR3 DNA reads TGTGCCAGCAGCTTAGAACCATCAACTAATGAAAAACTGTTTTTT. Translated, it gives CASSLEPSTNEKLFF.